This TCR beta chain was sequenced during a study of cytomegalovirus exposure and HLA in healthy donors. The PCR made use of 60 Vbeta and 13 Jbeta primers. TCRdb keeps only in-frame clones here, not all; method: immunoSEQ multiplex PCR. The data show over 150,000 clones, roughly 78% seen once. Notes on the study in general: Analyzed later, association rates of TCRs varied across HLA loci, with DRB1 most and HLA-C fewest. Altogether, 160 or so TCR beta chains were recorded as cytomegalovirus-associated.

Regarding this clone: Its antigen is still unknown.

CDR1 is MNHEY, CDR2 SMNVEV, per germline (reference sequence). This CDR3 region has 14 residues. This clonotype was sampled from a boy aged 5-17 years in good health and CMV-seronegative. The J gene is TRBJ2-5, the V gene TRBV27; TRBD1 might be the D (6 bases). The J call may be in error: the DNA end matches TRBJ2-7 better. The sequenced sample consisted of PBMCs. CDR3 sequence: CASSPGTITYEQYF. The CDR3 nucleotides are TGTGCCAGTAGTCCCGGGACAATAACCTACGAGCAGTACTTC.